This T cell receptor beta chain was recorded in a study of blood T cell repertoires in COVID-19. Study-level information: From T cells, B-cell-depleted T cells, or PBMCs came the material, which was cDNA or gDNA.

Participant ages covered 18 to 89 years across 25 or so US areas. V was cut by 4 bases and J by 4 bases, with 8 bases left in between. The CDR3 contains 12 residues. CDR1 and CDR2 from the germline V gene are SGHNT and YYREEE (reference sequence). This table comes from immunoSEQ multiplex PCR, and its TCRdb copy is limited to in-frame clones, with some not included. The table shows around 160,000 clones, with about nine tenths occurring only once. The chain employs TRBV5-4 and TRBJ1-2; tentative D call: TRBD1 (5 bases). The receptor comes from a middle-aged woman who had been exposed to COVID-19. The specimen was PBMCs or T cells enriched from blood (not recorded which). CDR3 loop: CASSQGTYGYTF. CDR3 DNA sequence: TGTGCCAGCAGCCAGGGCACCTATGGCTACACCTTC.